The entry that follows covers one TCR beta chain sequence. Sequencing used immunoSEQ multiplex PCR; TCRdb keeps in-frame clones, though not all of them. The sample lists 250,000 to 350,000 clones, 80% to 95% occurring once. Recruitment covered 20 to 25 US areas and drew participants whose ages spanned roughly 18 to 89 years. Recovered status applied to Cohort 3 donors who had two consecutive negative PCRs. It also applied to those with clearance or with symptom resolution. This record comes from a study of blood T cell repertoires in COVID-19. Background on the study: Spain, Italy and the United States supplied samples that represented acute and convalescent COVID-19. Sources were T cells, B-cell-depleted T cells, or PBMCs; the material itself was cDNA or gDNA.

This CDR3 has 15 residues. Germline V gene lookup returns CDR1 GTSNPN and CDR2 SVGIG (reference sequence). The trim removed 6 bases at V and 7 bases at J, leaving 12 bases unmatched. V is TRBV30 and J is TRBJ2-1; 10 nucleotides agree with TRBD1. The clonotype comes from a woman under 40 who had recovered from COVID-19. The specimen was PBMCs or T cells enriched from blood (not recorded which). The CDR3 region is CACHSGQGPPNEQFF. The CDR3 bases are TGTGCCTGTCATTCGGGACAGGGGCCCCCTAATGAGCAGTTCTTC.